This T cell receptor (beta chain) appears in the sequencing data of a study of T cell repertoires in cytomegalovirus infection. Whole-study context: Recently identified HLA-C-restricted CMV epitopes were used, and well-studied HLA-B-restricted CMV epitopes were used as well. An indication of both CMV infection and matching HLA type came from public TCR beta signatures.

Study-level results: In two of eight donors, the top clonotype was HLA-C-restricted CMV-specific.

TCRdb re-analysed the reads in MiXCR, keeping a single row per CDR3 protein. The sample includes some 220,000 distinct CDR3 sequences, 30% to 45% seen only once; the top ten take approximately 60%. The table lists this clonotype with a few counts. No antigen is known for it. Sequences were derived from CD8+ T cells from cultured PBMCs, sampled from culture after CMV antigen stimulation. The TCR sequence derives from a human donor in good health (CMV status not recorded). Some clones in this sample may be carry-over from other donors' samples.

The CDR3 sequence is CATIAGGTEAFF. CDR3 DNA: TGTGCCACGATCGCGGGGGGTACTGAAGCTTTCTTT. This rearrangement joins TRBV12-3 or TRBV12-4 to TRBJ1-1, with a weak D call TRBD1 (5 bases). V was shortened by 10 bases and J by 5 bases, with 14 bases between the two germline ends. The CDR3 extends over 12 amino acids.